This TCR beta chain stems from a study of Ad26.COV2.S vaccination and SARS-CoV-2 variants. Stated treatment: 15 to 20 received Ad26.COV2.S at low or high dose, single or two shots; about five received placebo; per-sample allocation not given. Sample collection was performed on day 63 after the first vaccine or placebo injection. Concerning this clone: Other DNA sequences from this sample encode an identical CDR3 as well.

Clones were sequenced by immunoSEQ multiplex PCR, and TCRdb holds only the in-frame ones, with some missing. The sample lists around 300,000 clones; 65% to 90% were seen once. The sequencing here drew on peripheral blood, taken in a trial of Ad26.COV2.S vaccine versus placebo. The clonotype originates from a person aged 18 to 65 who received the Ad26.COV2.S COVID-19 vaccine or a placebo.

The CDR3 protein is CASSSYSNQPQHF. CDR3 DNA sequence: TGTGCCAGCAGCAGCTATAGCAATCAGCCCCAGCATTTT. The chain combines TRBV27 with TRBJ1-5; D remains ambiguous. The V gene lost 6 bases and the J gene lost 0 bases, with 6 bases spanning the gap. This CDR3 region has 13 residues. Per the germline V gene, CDR1 is MNHEY and CDR2 is SMNVEV (reference sequence).